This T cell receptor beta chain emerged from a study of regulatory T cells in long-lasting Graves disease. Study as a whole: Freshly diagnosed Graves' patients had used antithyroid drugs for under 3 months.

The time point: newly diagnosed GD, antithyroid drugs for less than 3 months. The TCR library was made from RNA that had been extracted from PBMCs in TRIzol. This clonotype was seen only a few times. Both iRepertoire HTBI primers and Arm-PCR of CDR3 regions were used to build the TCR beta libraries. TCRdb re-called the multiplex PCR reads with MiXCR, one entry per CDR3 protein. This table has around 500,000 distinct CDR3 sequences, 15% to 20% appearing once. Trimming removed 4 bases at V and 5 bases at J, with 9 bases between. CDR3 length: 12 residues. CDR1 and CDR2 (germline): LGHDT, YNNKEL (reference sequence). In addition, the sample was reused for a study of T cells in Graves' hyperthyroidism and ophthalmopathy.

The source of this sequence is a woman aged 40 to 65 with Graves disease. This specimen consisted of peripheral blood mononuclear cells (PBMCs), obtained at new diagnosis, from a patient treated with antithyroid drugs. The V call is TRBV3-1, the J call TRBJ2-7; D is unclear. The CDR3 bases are TGTGCCAGCAGCCTCCACTCGGACGAGCAGTACTTC. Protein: CASSLHSDEQYF.